This entry lists 20 T cell receptor beta chains sequenced from one sample in a study of T-cell reconstitution after alpha-beta-depleted transplantation in children. Preparing the TCRbeta library involved the use of unique molecular identifiers. TCRdb analysed the PCR reads with MiXCR anew, one entry per CDR3 protein. In the table there are hundreds of thousands of distinct CDR3 sequences, over 10% of which are singletons. This material consisted of PBMCs, taken before TCRalphabeta/CD19-depleted stem cell transplant. All receptors come from a girl aged 2-9 years with congenital amegakaryocytic thrombocytopenia, due to receive a stem cell transplant.

The J gene is TRBJ2-3, the V gene TRBV2; D ambiguous. In germline, CDR1 is SNHLY, CDR2 FYNNEI. Trimming took off 6 bases at V and 2 bases at J, with 9 bases between the two ends. The CDR3 consists of 13 residues. In DNA, the CDR3 is TGTGCCAGCAGGACCGGATACACAGATACGCAGTATTTT. Amino acids: CASRTGYTDTQYF.

This clonotype was seen ten or more times. This chain links TRBV20-1 with TRBJ2-7, with TRBD2 identical over 9 bases. V lost 6 bases, J lost 0 bases, and 3 bases stayed unmatched. CDR1 is DFQATT, CDR2 SNEGSKA, per germline (reference sequence). CDR3 length: 13 residues. CDR3 amino acids: CSAWTSDSYEQYF. The CDR3 DNA reads as TGCAGTGCCTGGACTAGCGACTCCTACGAGCAGTACTTC.

There are many counts of this clonotype. The chain combines TRBV20-1 with TRBJ2-7; D is perhaps TRBD2 (5 bases). The CDR3 has 13 residues. CDR1 DFQATT and CDR2 SNEGSKA come from the germline V gene (reference sequence). V gave up 5 bases and J gave up 2 bases, with 13 bases separating them. The DNA for the CDR3 is TGCAGTGCTGCCCCCGGGGTGCCCTACGAGCAGTACTTC. It yields the protein CSAAPGVPYEQYF.

This clonotype was seen at least ten times. The V gene is TRBV6-1, the J gene TRBJ2-3; D remains ambiguous. The CDR3 covers 12 residues. V lost 2 bases, J lost 4 bases, and 4 bases lay in between. In germline, CDR1 is MNHNS, CDR2 SASEGT. As DNA, the CDR3 is TGTGCCAGCAGTGAAATAGCAGATACGCAGTATTTT. Residues: CASSEIADTQYF.

This clonotype appeared many times. J is TRBJ2-1 and V is TRBV29-1; D unclear. CDR3 length: 16 amino acids. The V end was cut by 6 bases, the J end by 0 bases, with 18 bases between. Germline CDR1 is SQVTM and CDR2 is ANQGSEA. The CDR3 spells CSVFPPTVSSYNEQFF. For the CDR3, the DNA is TGCAGCGTCTTCCCCCCGACGGTTAGCTCCTACAATGAGCAGTTCTTC.

The genes are TRBV5-1 and TRBJ2-2, with 7 bases matching TRBD2. V lost 1 base to trimming and J lost 1 base; unmatched junction nucleotides: 7. The CDR3 spans 17 residues. Germline assignment: CDR1 SGHRS and CDR2 YFSETQ. The CDR3, as DNA: TGCGCCAGCAGCTTGTCGCCGCGGGGGATGAACACCGGGGAGCTGTTTTTT. This translates into CASSLSPRGMNTGELFF.

This clonotype has ten or more counts. This chain connects TRBV12-3 or TRBV12-4 to TRBJ2-1, with TRBD2 matching over 7 bases. The CDR3 is made up of 16 amino acids. Trimming cost V 5 bases and J 5 bases; bases outside gene matches: 12. Here the CDR3 DNA reads TGTGCCAGCAGTACCCATGCTAGCGGCAAAGACAATGAGCAGTTCTTC. Protein product: CASSTHASGKDNEQFF.

The chain combines TRBV5-1 with TRBJ2-2; D gene ambiguous. CDR1 SGHRS and CDR2 YFSETQ come from the germline V gene. Trimming removed 4 bases from V and 4 bases from J, with 8 bases in between. The CDR3 length is 13 residues. CDR3 region: CASSPDLTGELFF. The CDR3 DNA follows: TGCGCCAGCAGCCCGGACCTCACCGGGGAGCTGTTTTTT.

To note about this clonotype: A clone one base away is much larger, so this may be a read error. The rearrangement joins TRBV20-1 to TRBJ2-7; a possible D gene is TRBD1 (6 bases). Germline V gene data show CDR1 as DFQATT and CDR2 as SNEGSKA (reference sequence). CDR3 length: 14 residues. Trimming pared 6 bases from V and 9 bases from J, leaving 24 bases between. CDR3 sequence: CSAPRDTSGHGQYF. The CDR3, as DNA: TGCAGTGCCCCTAGGGACACCTCTGGCCACGGGCAGTACTTC.

This sequence joins TRBV6-1 and TRBJ2-5; D is possibly TRBD1 (5 bases). The CDR3 runs 15 residues. The V gene lost 5 bases and the J gene lost 5 bases, with 18 bases spanning the gap. CDR1 is MNHNS and CDR2 is SASEGT in the germline V gene. In DNA, the CDR3 is TGTGCCAGCAGTCCCGTCCTACAGGCCGAGGAGACCCAGTACTTC. Amino acid sequence: CASSPVLQAEETQYF.

This sequence joins TRBV5-1 and TRBJ2-5; a possible D gene is TRBD2 (6 bases). Germline CDR1 reads SGHRS; CDR2 reads YFSETQ. CDR3 length equals 13 residues. The germline V and J ends were trimmed by 3 bases and 7 bases, with 13 bases remaining between them. The CDR3 coding sequence is TGCGCCAGCAGCTCTGACGGGCGGGGGACCCAGTACTTC. Protein sequence: CASSSDGRGTQYF.

This clonotype occurred many times. This chain uses TRBV6-5 with TRBJ1-6; no clear D. Germline V gives CDR1 MNHEY, CDR2 SVGAGI. The length of the CDR3 is 13 residues. Trimming cost V 2 bases and J 7 bases, with 6 bases left between them. The chain's CDR3 is CASSYSPNSPLHF. The CDR3, as DNA: TGTGCCAGCAGTTACAGTCCGAATTCACCCCTCCACTTT.

The chain is built from TRBV14 and TRBJ2-1, with D possibly being TRBD1 or TRBD2 (5 bases each). Germline CDR1 is SGHDN and CDR2 is FVKESK. The CDR3 spans 17 residues. V lost 4 bases, J lost 0 bases, and 16 bases lay in between. The DNA for the CDR3 is TGTGCCAGCAGCCCAAGGGGAGATGAGAACTCCTACAATGAGCAGTTCTTC. It codes for CASSPRGDENSYNEQFF.

This clonotype was recorded at least ten times. The CDR3 here is CSASGIGLAGGNEQFF. CDR3 sequence (DNA): TGCAGTGCTAGCGGGATAGGACTAGCGGGAGGCAATGAGCAGTTCTTC. The V call is TRBV20-1, the J call TRBJ2-1; the match to TRBD2 covers 14 bases. The trim removed 3 bases at V and 6 bases at J, leaving 7 bases unmatched. Germline V lookup: CDR1 DFQATT, CDR2 SNEGSKA (reference sequence). The CDR3 sequence is 16 residues long.

The genes are TRBV18 and TRBJ2-1, with TRBD2 matching 9 bases. The V and J ends lost 3 bases and 9 bases, in that order; junction bases with no gene match: 9. CDR1 is KGHSH, CDR2 LQKENI, per germline. The CDR3 is 15 amino acids. The CDR3 sequence is CASSPSTLAGFEQFF. CDR3 bases: TGTGCCAGCTCACCGTCGACACTAGCGGGCTTTGAGCAGTTCTTC.

In this sample, this clonotype turned up many times. The chain is built from TRBV10-3 and TRBJ2-3; TRBD2 aligns across 10 bases. The germline gives CDR1 ENHRY, CDR2 SYGVKD. The trim removed 4 bases at V and 2 bases at J, leaving 12 bases unmatched. The CDR3 extends over 18 amino acids. CDR3 coding DNA: TGTGCCATCAGTGGCGCCGCCGGACTAGCGGATACCACAGATACGCAGTATTTT. Its protein is CAISGAAGLADTTDTQYF.

This clonotype has a count of ten or more. V is TRBV27 and J is TRBJ2-5; 7 bases align to TRBD2. This CDR3 comprises 15 residues. CDR1 is MNHEY and CDR2 is SMNVEV in the germline V gene (reference sequence). J gave up 5 bases and V 3 bases, and 9 bases lay outside the gene matches. CDR3 loop: CASSFQTSEGETQYF. In DNA, the CDR3 is TGTGCCAGCAGTTTTCAAACTAGCGAGGGGGAGACCCAGTACTTC.

The chain combines TRBV5-1 with TRBJ2-7; D is perhaps TRBD1 (5 bases). The germline CDR1 and CDR2 sequences are SGHRS and YFSETQ. Trimming removed 4 bases at V and 6 bases at J, with 17 bases between. There are 14 residues in the CDR3. CDR3 region: CASSAQQDMGEQYF. In DNA form, the CDR3 reads TGCGCCAGCAGCGCACAACAGGACATGGGCGAGCAGTACTTC.

The chain is built from TRBV7-9 and TRBJ2-3; TRBD2 is a possible D gene (6 bases). This CDR3 spans 17 amino acids. Germline CDR1 and CDR2: SEHNR and FQNEAQ (reference sequence). The ends were cut back, 1 base at V and 0 bases at J, with 14 bases in the middle. CDR3 loop: CASSLDQSGPSTDTQYF. The CDR3 region has the DNA TGTGCCAGCAGCTTAGACCAGAGCGGGCCCAGCACAGATACGCAGTATTTT. The whole variable domain, remainder taken from reference TRBV7-9 and TRBJ2-3, is DTGVSQNPRHKITKRGQNVTFRCDPISEHNRLYWYRQTLGQGPEFLTYFQNEAQLEKSRLLSDRFSAERPKGSFSTLEIQRTEQGDSAMYLCASSLDQSGPSTDTQYFGPGTRLTVL.

This clonotype was recorded a few times. The J gene is TRBJ2-7, the V gene TRBV7-8; 7 bases agree with TRBD1. The CDR3 length is 14 residues. Germline values: CDR1 SGHVS, CDR2 FQNEAQ. V dropped 1 base and J dropped 6; count of bases not matched to a gene: 6. The CDR3 protein is CASSLGQGLLEQYF. CDR3 in DNA: TGTGCCAGCAGCTTAGGACAGGGCCTCCTCGAGCAGTACTTC. The full variable domain, in which reference TRBV7-8 and TRBJ2-7 provide the parts outside the CDR3, is GAGVSQSPRYKVAKRGQDVALRCDPISGHVSLFWYQQALGQGPEFLTYFQNEAQLDKSGLPSDRFFAERPEGSVSTLKIQRTQQEDSAVYLCASSLGQGLLEQYFGPGTRLTVT.